This TCR beta chain was captured in a study of cytomegalovirus exposure and HLA in healthy donors. A note on this clone: A junction end diverges from the germline sequence, so it may reflect a read error. The same CDR3 also results from other DNA sequences found in this sample.

The PCR used 60 Vbeta and 13 Jbeta primers. Assay: immunoSEQ multiplex PCR; the TCRdb copy retains only in-frame clones and omits some. The sample includes some 64,000 clones, 70% to 90% of them seen just once. Sequenced: PBMCs. The clonotype comes from a man younger than 40 in good health and CMV-seropositive.

CDR3 in amino acids: CASSLAGGANEQFF. In DNA, the CDR3 is TGTGCCAGTAGCTTAGCGGGAGGGGCCAATGAGCAGTTCTTC. The chain combines TRBV5-4 with TRBJ2-1; 11 bases are a match to TRBD2. The CDR3 covers 14 residues. In germline, CDR1 is SGHNT, CDR2 YYREEE (reference sequence).